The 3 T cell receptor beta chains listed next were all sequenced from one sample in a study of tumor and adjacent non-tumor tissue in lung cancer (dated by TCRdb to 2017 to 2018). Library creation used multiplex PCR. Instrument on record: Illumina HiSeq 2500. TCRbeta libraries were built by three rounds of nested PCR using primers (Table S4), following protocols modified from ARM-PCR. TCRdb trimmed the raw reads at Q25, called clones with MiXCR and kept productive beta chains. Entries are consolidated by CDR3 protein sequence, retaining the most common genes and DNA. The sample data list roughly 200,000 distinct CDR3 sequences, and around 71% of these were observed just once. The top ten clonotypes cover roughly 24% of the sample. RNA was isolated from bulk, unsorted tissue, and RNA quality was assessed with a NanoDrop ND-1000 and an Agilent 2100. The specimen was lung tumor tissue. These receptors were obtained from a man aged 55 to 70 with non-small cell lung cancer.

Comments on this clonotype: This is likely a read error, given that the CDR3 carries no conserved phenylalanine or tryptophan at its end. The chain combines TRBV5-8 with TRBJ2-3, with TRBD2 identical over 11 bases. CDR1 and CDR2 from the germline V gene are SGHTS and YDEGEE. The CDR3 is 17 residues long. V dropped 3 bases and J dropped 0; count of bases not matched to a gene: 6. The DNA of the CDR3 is TGTGCCAGCAGCTCCCTGGGACTAGCGGCTAGCACAGATACGCAGTATGTT. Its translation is CASSSLGLAASTDTQYV.

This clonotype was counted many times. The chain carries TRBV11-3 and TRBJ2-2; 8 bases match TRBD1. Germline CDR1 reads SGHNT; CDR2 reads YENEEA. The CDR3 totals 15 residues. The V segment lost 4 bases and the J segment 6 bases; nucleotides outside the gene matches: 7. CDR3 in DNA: TGTGCCAGCAGCTCAGGGGACAGGCGGTCCGGGGAGCTGTTTTTT. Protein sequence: CASSSGDRRSGELFF.

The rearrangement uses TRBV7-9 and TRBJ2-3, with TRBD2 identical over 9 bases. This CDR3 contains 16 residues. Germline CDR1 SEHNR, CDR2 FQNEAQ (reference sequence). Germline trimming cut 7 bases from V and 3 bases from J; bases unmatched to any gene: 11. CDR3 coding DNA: TGTGCCAGCAACTTTTCACTAGCGGGCAGAACAGATACGCAGTATTTT. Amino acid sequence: CASNFSLAGRTDTQYF.